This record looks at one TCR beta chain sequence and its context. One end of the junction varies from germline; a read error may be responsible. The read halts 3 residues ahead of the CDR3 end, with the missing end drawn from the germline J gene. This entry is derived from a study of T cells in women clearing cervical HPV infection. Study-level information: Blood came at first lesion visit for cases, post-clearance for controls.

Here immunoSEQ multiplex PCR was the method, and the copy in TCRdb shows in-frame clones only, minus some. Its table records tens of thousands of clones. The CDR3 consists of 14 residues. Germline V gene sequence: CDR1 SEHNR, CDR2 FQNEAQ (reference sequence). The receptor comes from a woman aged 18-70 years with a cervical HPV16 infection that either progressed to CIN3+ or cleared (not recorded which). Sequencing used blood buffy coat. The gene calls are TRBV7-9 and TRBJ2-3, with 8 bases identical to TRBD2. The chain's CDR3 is CSSSSAGGQETQYF. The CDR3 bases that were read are TGTTCCAGCAGCTCCGCGGGGGGACAAGAGACG.